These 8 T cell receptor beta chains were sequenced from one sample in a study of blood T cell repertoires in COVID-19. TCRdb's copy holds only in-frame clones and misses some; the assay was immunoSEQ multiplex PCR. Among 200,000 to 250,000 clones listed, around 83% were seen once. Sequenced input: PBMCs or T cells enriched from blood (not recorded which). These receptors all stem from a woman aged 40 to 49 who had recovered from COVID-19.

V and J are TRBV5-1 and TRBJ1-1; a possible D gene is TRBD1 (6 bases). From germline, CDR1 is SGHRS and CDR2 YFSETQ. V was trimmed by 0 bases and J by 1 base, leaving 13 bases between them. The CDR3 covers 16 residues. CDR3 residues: CASSLAFRGRNTEAFF. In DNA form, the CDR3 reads TGCGCCAGCAGCTTGGCCTTCAGGGGCCGGAACACTGAAGCTTTCTTT.

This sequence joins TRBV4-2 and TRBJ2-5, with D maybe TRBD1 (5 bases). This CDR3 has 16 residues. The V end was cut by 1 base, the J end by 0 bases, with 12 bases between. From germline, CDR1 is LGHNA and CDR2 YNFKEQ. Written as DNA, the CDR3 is TGTGCCAGCAGCCAAGGACAGCCTGCAGACCAAGAGACCCAGTACTTC. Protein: CASSQGQPADQETQYF.

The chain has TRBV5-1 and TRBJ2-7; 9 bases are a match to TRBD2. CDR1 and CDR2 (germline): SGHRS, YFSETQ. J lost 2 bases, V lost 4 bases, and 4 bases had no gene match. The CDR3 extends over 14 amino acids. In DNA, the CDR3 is TGCGCCAGCAGCCCCCAGCGGGAGGCCTACGAGCAGTACGTC. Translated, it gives CASSPQREAYEQYV.

The CDR3 DNA follows: TGTGCCAGCAGCTTAGGGTTTGGGGGCTATGAGCAGTTCTTC. This gives the protein CASSLGFGGYEQFF. The rearrangement links TRBV7-2 to TRBJ2-1, with TRBD1 as a possible D gene (6 bases). V gave up 1 base and J gave up 8 bases, with 12 bases separating them. Germline values: CDR1 SGHTA, CDR2 FQGNSA. The CDR3 runs to 14 residues.

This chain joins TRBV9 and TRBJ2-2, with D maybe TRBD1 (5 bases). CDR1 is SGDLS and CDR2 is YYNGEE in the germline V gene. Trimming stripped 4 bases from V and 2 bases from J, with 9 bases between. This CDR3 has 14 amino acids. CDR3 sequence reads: CASSRGYNTGELFF. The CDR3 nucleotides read TGTGCCAGCAGCAGGGGATATAACACCGGGGAGCTGTTTTTT.

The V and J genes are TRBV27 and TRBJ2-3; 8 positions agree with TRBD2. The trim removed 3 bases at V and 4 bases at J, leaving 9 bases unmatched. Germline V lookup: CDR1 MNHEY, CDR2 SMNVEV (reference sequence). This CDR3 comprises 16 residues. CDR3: CASSFLSGISSDTQYF. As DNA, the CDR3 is TGTGCCAGCAGTTTCCTTAGCGGGATTAGCTCAGATACGCAGTATTTT.

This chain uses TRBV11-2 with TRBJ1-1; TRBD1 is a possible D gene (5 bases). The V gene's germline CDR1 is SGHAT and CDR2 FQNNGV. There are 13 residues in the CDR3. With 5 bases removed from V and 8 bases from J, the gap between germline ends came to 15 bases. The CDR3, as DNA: TGTGCCAGCAGCCTTTACAGGTATGCCGAAGCTTTCTTT. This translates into CASSLYRYAEAFF.

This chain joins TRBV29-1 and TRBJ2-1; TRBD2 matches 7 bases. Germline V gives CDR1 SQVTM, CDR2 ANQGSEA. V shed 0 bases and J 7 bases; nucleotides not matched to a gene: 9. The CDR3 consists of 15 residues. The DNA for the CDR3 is TGCAGCGTTGAAGATCCAGAGGGAGGGGAAAATGAGCAGTTCTTC. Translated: CSVEDPEGGENEQFF.